Following are 8 T cell receptor beta chains from one sample sequenced in a study of post-analysis software for immune sequencing data. The study's findings and limits: Comparison of patients with controls showed about 5 TRBV segments more frequent in patients, TRBV5-6, TRBV5-1 and TRBV20-1 among them.

Their target antigens are unknown. Libraries were made from TCR beta cDNA, and they carried unique molecular identifiers. One entry per CDR3 protein, called by TCRdb with MiXCR from the PCR reads. The repertoire holds over 150,000 distinct CDR3 sequences, over 25% seen once, with less than 1.6% in the top ten. The sequenced sample consisted of blood. These receptors all come from a girl aged 5-17 years with multiple sclerosis.

This clonotype showed up just a few times. The gene calls are TRBV5-1 and TRBJ2-5, with D unclear. The tail of the sequence fits TRBJ2-7 better, so the J call may be wrong. This CDR3 is built from 14 residues. Germline V gene data show CDR1 as SGHRS and CDR2 as YFSETQ. CDR3 sequence (DNA): TGCGCCAGCAGCTTGGGGACGGCAGACTACGAGCAGTACTTC. It encodes CASSLGTADYEQYF.

On this clonotype: A much larger clone lies a single base off, so this may be a read error. The rearrangement joins TRBV20-1 to TRBJ2-5, with a possible D match to TRBD2 (6 bases). With 7 bases removed from V and 11 bases from J, the gap between germline ends came to 26 bases. The CDR3 is 14 residues long. Germline lookup yields CDR1 DFQATT and CDR2 SNEGSKA (reference sequence). This CDR3 reads CSVGALKPLREQYF. The CDR3 DNA reads TGCAGTGTGGGCGCTTTGAAACCCCTTCGGGAGCAGTACTTC.

This clonotype was found a few times. This chain links TRBV29-1 with TRBJ2-5; D is uncertain. CDR3 size: 12 residues. V lost 4 bases and J 11 bases, leaving 17 bases between the germline ends. In germline, CDR1 is SQVTM, CDR2 ANQGSEA. DNA for the CDR3: TGCAGCGTTGGCCAGAGCCCCCTAGGGCAGTACTTC. Its translation is CSVGQSPLGQYF. Full variable domain (remainder filled in from reference TRBV29-1 and TRBJ2-5): SAVISQKPSRDICQRGTSLTIQCQVDSQVTMMFWYRQQPGQSLTLIATANQGSEATYESGFVIDKFPISRPNLTFSTLTVSNMSPEDSSIYLCSVGQSPLGQYFGPGTRLLVL.

This rearrangement joins TRBV20-1 to TRBJ2-7, with D unclear. The ends were cut back, 1 base at V and 4 bases at J, with 11 bases in the middle. CDR1 DFQATT and CDR2 SNEGSKA come from the germline V gene (reference sequence). There are 13 residues in the CDR3. The CDR3 region has the DNA TGCAGTGCTAGAGTGGTAACAGCTTACGAGCAGTACTTC. Amino acid sequence: CSARVVTAYEQYF.

Ten or more counts support this clonotype. The V gene is TRBV20-1, the J gene TRBJ2-5; weak D call: TRBD2 (6 bases). The J call is uncertain, as TRBJ2-7 better fits the DNA end. There are 15 residues in the CDR3. CDR1 DFQATT and CDR2 SNEGSKA come from the germline V gene (reference sequence). In DNA form, the CDR3 reads TGCAGTGCTAACCCCCGGGGGTGGGAGTTCTCCGAGCAGTACTTC. Residues: CSANPRGWEFSEQYF.

This clonotype has a handful of counts. This chain uses TRBV7-9 with TRBJ1-1; D remains ambiguous. The V gene lost 5 bases and the J gene lost 5 bases, with 15 bases spanning the gap. Germline CDR1 is SEHNR and CDR2 is FQNEAQ (reference sequence). The CDR3 is made up of 14 amino acids. This CDR3 reads CASSLRQPVTEAFF. For the CDR3, the DNA is TGTGCCAGCAGCCTGCGCCAACCTGTAACTGAAGCTTTCTTT.

A few counts support this clonotype. The rearrangement joins TRBV12-3 or TRBV12-4 to TRBJ1-2, with D possibly being TRBD1 (6 bases). The V and J ends lost 3 bases and 7 bases respectively, with 21 bases between them. This CDR3 spans 16 amino acids. CDR3: CASSFQDGGAQAGYTF. For the CDR3, the DNA is TGTGCCAGCAGTTTTCAGGATGGGGGGGCGCAGGCTGGCTACACCTTC.

This clonotype was seen many times. This chain links TRBV5-4 with TRBJ1-4, with D maybe TRBD1 (5 bases). Germline V gene sequence: CDR1 SGHNT, CDR2 YYREEE (reference sequence). The CDR3 loop spans 15 amino acids. Trimming pared 5 bases from V and 8 bases from J, leaving 19 bases between. CDR3 loop: CASSSRDPWGEKLFF. The CDR3 coding sequence is TGTGCCAGCAGTTCCAGGGATCCATGGGGAGAAAAACTGTTTTTT.